Following are 11 T cell receptor beta chains from one sample sequenced in a study of blood T cell repertoires in COVID-19. Profiled with immunoSEQ multiplex PCR; TCRdb holds only in-frame clones, not every one. Found here are about 200,000 clones, 89% of them singletons; the top ten hold roughly 8.8%. Sequenced: PBMCs or T cells enriched from blood (not recorded which). The source of these receptors is a woman between 18 and 30 years old who had recovered from COVID-19.

This chain links TRBV7-8 with TRBJ2-1, with D uncertain. In germline, CDR1 is SGHVS, CDR2 FQNEAQ. Trimming left V 1 base short and J 6 bases short, with 10 bases between. The CDR3 contains 14 residues. The chain's CDR3 is CASSLGANLNEQFF. In DNA form, the CDR3 reads TGTGCCAGCAGCTTAGGGGCAAACCTCAATGAGCAGTTCTTC.

The chain links TRBV30 to TRBJ2-2; D ambiguous. Germline CDR1 GTSNPN, CDR2 SVGIG (reference sequence). The length of the CDR3 is 13 residues. The V end was cut by 0 bases, the J end by 9 bases, with 11 bases between. The CDR3 DNA follows: TGTGCCTGGAGTGTCTCCGGTTTACGGGAGCTGTTTTTT. Its protein product is CAWSVSGLRELFF.

The genes are TRBV19 and TRBJ2-5; D ambiguous. The CDR3 extends over 14 amino acids. V gave up 1 base and J gave up 5 bases, with 11 bases separating them. Looked up from germline, CDR1 is LNHDA and CDR2 is SQIVND (reference sequence). The CDR3 DNA reads as TGTGCCAGTAGTATAGTTGCAAGCGTGGAGACCCAGTACTTC. This translates into CASSIVASVETQYF.

The gene calls are TRBV3-1 (or the pseudogene TRBV3-2) and TRBJ2-3, with 7 bases that match TRBD2. CDR3 length equals 16 residues. Germline V gives CDR1 LGHDT, CDR2 YNNKEL (reference sequence). V lost 4 bases to trimming and J lost 2 bases; unmatched junction nucleotides: 9. The CDR3 loop reads CASSPLPGDYTDTQYF. CDR3 bases: TGTGCCAGCAGCCCCCTGCCCGGGGACTACACAGATACGCAGTATTTT.

The chain recombines TRBV5-1 with TRBJ2-5; maybe TRBD1 (6 bases). The CDR3 loop spans 14 amino acids. V lost 4 bases, J lost 2 bases, and 12 bases lay in between. Germline V CDR1 and CDR2: SGHRS, YFSETQ. CDR3 nucleotide sequence: TGCGCCAGCAGCGGGGGCGAGGGACAAGAGACCCAGTACTTC. Protein sequence: CASSGGEGQETQYF. The full variable domain, completed using reference TRBV5-1 and TRBJ2-5, is KAGVTQTPRYLIKTRGQQVTLSCSPISGHRSVSWYQQTPGQGLQFLFEYFSETQRNKGNFPGRFSGRQFSNSRSEMNVSTLELGDSALYLCASSGGEGQETQYFGPGTRLLVL.

The V and J genes are TRBV5-4 and TRBJ2-1, with 16 bases lining up with TRBD2. CDR3 length equals 19 residues. The trim removed 0 bases at V and 4 bases at J, leaving 7 bases unmatched. Germline assignment: CDR1 SGHNT and CDR2 YYREEE (reference sequence). CDR3 nucleotides: TGTGCCAGCAGCTTGGCGGGACTAGCGGGGGGGCCGGGGTACAATGAGCAGTTCTTC. Translating gives CASSLAGLAGGPGYNEQFF.

The chain links TRBV5-4 to TRBJ1-2; D is unclear. The germline V and J ends were trimmed by 0 bases and 8 bases, with 14 bases remaining between them. The germline CDR1 and CDR2 sequences are SGHNT and YYREEE (reference sequence). The CDR3 runs 14 residues. The CDR3 DNA reads as TGTGCCAGCAGCTTGGGGAGTTGGCAGAGAGGCTACACCTTC. It encodes CASSLGSWQRGYTF.

The V gene is TRBV30, the J gene TRBJ1-4; 12 bases fit TRBD1. Per the germline V gene, CDR1 is GTSNPN and CDR2 is SVGIG (reference sequence). This CDR3 contains 17 residues. V was pared by 3 bases and J by 8 bases, with 13 bases of the junction left unmatched. In DNA, the CDR3 is TGTGCCTGGAGGGGGGGACAGGGGGCCTCGGGTCGGGAAAAACTGTTTTTT. Translated: CAWRGGQGASGREKLFF.

The chain is built from TRBV2 and TRBJ2-7; no definite D call. Germline assignment: CDR1 SNHLY and CDR2 FYNNEI. This CDR3 comprises 10 residues. Trimming pared 4 bases from V and 7 bases from J, leaving 5 bases between. For the CDR3, the DNA is TGTGCCAGCAGTGTCGTGGAGCAGTACTTC. Amino acids: CASSVVEQYF.

The rearrangement links TRBV19 to TRBJ2-2; D might be TRBD1 (5 bases). Germline CDR1 is LNHDA and CDR2 is SQIVND (reference sequence). The CDR3 is 14 amino acids. V was pared by 6 bases and J by 4 bases, with 12 bases between. CDR3 in DNA: TGTGCCAGTAGCTCGCAGGGTGTCACCGGGGAGCTGTTTTTT. Amino acid sequence: CASSSQGVTGELFF.

The chain has TRBV5-1 and TRBJ2-7, with 7 bases matching TRBD1. J was trimmed by 2 bases and V by 4 bases; bases with no gene match: 3. The CDR3 has 13 residues. The germline V gene has CDR1 SGHRS and CDR2 YFSETQ. CDR3 nucleotide sequence: TGCGCCAGCAGCCAACAGGGGACCTACGAGCAGTACTTC. Amino acids: CASSQQGTYEQYF.